Below are 2 T cell receptor beta chains sequenced from a single sample in a study of CD8+CD57+ T cells in acquired aplastic anemia. Both TCR beta VDJ combination and CDR3 sequence profiling were carried out. Genomic DNA was the template for this profiling. TCRdb passed the reads through MiXCR, listing each CDR3 protein once. Among about 70,000 distinct CDR3 sequences listed, approximately 54% were seen once. The material sequenced was sorted CD4+, CD8+, or CD8+CD57+ T cells (not recorded which) from PBMCs. These receptors were obtained from a human donor in good health, serving as a control.

J is TRBJ2-5 and V is TRBV20-1; tentatively, D is TRBD1 or TRBD2 (6 bases each). This CDR3 has 15 amino acids. The V and J ends lost 6 bases and 5 bases respectively, with 22 bases between them. Germline V gene data show CDR1 as DFQATT and CDR2 as SNEGSKA (reference sequence). The CDR3 is CSALRPGARVETQYF. The CDR3 DNA follows: TGCAGTGCCCTGCGGCCGGGGGCGCGAGTGGAGACCCAGTACTTC.

The V call is TRBV4-1, the J call TRBJ1-4; no definite D call. The V gene lost 4 bases and the J gene lost 8 bases, with 14 bases spanning the gap. The CDR3 consists of 14 residues. Germline-derived CDR1 and CDR2 are MGHRA and YSYEKL. The CDR3 reads CASSLSSAGEKLFF. The CDR3 DNA follows: TGCGCCAGCAGCCTCTCCTCCGCCGGCGAAAAACTGTTTTTT.